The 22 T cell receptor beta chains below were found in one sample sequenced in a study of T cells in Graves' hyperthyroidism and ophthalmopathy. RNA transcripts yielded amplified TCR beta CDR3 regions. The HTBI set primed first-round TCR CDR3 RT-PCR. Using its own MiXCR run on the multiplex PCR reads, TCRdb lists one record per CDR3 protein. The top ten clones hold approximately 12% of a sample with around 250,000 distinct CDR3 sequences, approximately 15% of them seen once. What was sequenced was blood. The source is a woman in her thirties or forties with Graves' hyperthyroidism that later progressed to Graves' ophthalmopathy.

The CDR3 DNA reads as TGCGCCAGCAGCCCTTCCCAGGGGAAATGGCCTCGTAGCAATCAGCCCCAGCATTTT. Its protein product is CASSPSQGKWPRSNQPQHF. This chain joins TRBV4-1 and TRBJ1-5; a weak D match, TRBD1 (6 bases). The germline gives CDR1 MGHRA, CDR2 YSYEKL. V lost 4 bases to trimming and J lost 0 bases, with 22 bases between them. This CDR3 has 19 amino acids.

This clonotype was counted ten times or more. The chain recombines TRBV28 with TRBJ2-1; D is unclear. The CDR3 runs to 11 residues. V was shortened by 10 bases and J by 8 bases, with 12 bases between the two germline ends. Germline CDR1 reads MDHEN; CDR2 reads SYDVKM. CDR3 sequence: CATYSNYEQFF. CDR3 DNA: TGTGCCACCTACTCGAATTATGAGCAGTTCTTC. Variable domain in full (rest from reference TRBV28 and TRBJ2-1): DVKVTQSSRYLVKRTGEKVFLECVQDMDHENMFWYRQDPGLGLRLIYFSYDVKMKEKGDIPEGYSVSREKKERFSLILESASTNQTSMYLCATYSNYEQFFGPGTRLTVL.

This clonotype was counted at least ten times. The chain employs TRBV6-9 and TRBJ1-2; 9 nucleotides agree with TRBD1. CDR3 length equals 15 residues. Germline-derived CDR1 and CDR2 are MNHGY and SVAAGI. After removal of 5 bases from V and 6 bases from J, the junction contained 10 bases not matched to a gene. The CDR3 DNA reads TGTGCCAGCAGTACCTCCCTACAGGGGGCCGATGGCTACACCTTC. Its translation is CASSTSLQGADGYTF.

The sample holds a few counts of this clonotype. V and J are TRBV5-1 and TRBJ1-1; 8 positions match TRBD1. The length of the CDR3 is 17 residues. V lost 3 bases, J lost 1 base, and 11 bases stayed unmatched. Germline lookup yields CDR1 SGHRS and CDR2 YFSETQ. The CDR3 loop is CASSSNPTGGGNTEAFF. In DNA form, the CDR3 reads TGCGCCAGCAGCTCAAATCCCACAGGGGGGGGGAACACTGAAGCTTTCTTT. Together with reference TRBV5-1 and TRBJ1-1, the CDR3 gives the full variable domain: KAGVTQTPRYLIKTRGQQVTLSCSPISGHRSVSWYQQTPGQGLQFLFEYFSETQRNKGNFPGRFSGRQFSNSRSEMNVSTLELGDSALYLCASSSNPTGGGNTEAFFGQGTRLTVV.

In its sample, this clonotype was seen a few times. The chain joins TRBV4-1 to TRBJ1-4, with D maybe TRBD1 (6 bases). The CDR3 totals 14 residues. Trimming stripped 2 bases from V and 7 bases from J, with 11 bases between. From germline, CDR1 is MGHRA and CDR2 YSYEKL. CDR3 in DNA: TGCGCCAGCAGCCAATCGGAGGGGGGTGAAAAACTGTTTTTT. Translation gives CASSQSEGGEKLFF.

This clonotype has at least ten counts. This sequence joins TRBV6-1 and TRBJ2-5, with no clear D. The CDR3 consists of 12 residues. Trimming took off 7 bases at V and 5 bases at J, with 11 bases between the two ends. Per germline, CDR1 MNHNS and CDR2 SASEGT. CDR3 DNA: TGTGCCAGCAATGGGGTGGCGGAGACCCAGTACTTC. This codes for CASNGVAETQYF.

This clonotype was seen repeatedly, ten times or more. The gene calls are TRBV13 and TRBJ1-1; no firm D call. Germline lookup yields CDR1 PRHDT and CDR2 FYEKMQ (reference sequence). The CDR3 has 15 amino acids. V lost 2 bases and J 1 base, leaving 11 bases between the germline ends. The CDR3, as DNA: TGTGCCAGCAGCTTAAGGCGGCTATCGAACACTGAAGCTTTCTTT. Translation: CASSLRRLSNTEAFF.

The CDR3, as DNA: TGTGCCAGCAGCCCCCTGGGGCAGGGAGGATATGGCTACACCTTC. Its protein product is CASSPLGQGGYGYTF. The chain carries TRBV5-5 and TRBJ1-2, with a possible D match to TRBD1 (5 bases). Looked up from germline, CDR1 is SGHKS and CDR2 is YYEKEE (reference sequence). The V gene lost 4 bases and the J gene lost 5 bases, with 18 bases spanning the gap. There are 15 residues in the CDR3.

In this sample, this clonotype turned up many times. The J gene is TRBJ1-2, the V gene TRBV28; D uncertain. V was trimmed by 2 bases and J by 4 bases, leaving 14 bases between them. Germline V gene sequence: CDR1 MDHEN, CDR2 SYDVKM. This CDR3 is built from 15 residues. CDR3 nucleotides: TGTGCCAGCAGTTTAGGGCCAGGTTGGACCTATGGCTACACCTTC. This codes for CASSLGPGWTYGYTF.

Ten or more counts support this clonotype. CDR3 region: CASSETGHRGGGELFF. CDR3 sequence (DNA): TGTGCCAGCAGTGAAACGGGACACCGGGGGGGTGGGGAGCTGTTTTTT. The rearrangement joins TRBV6-1 to TRBJ2-2, with 8 bases identical to TRBD2. Germline CDR1 MNHNS, CDR2 SASEGT. CDR3 length equals 16 residues. Unmatched junction bases numbered 10, after V lost 2 bases and J lost 8 bases.

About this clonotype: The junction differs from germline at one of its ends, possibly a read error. The CDR3 coding sequence is TGTGCCATCAGTGAGTCTAGCGGGAGGGGTCGCACAGATGCGCAGTATTTT. This codes for CAISESSGRGRTDAQYF. J is TRBJ2-3 and V is TRBV10-3; 11 bases agree with TRBD2. The CDR3 covers 17 residues. The germline V gene has CDR1 ENHRY and CDR2 SYGVKD.

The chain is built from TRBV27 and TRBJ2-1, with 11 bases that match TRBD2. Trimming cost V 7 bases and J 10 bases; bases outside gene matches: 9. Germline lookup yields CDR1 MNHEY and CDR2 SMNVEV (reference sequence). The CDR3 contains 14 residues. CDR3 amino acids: CASKVLAGAGEQFF. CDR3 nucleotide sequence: TGTGCCAGCAAGGTACTAGCGGGAGCGGGGGAGCAGTTCTTC.

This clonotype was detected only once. CDR3: CSAKTLSGGKLFF. The CDR3 DNA sequence: TGCAGTGCCAAGACGTTATCGGGCGGAAAACTGTTTTTT. The J gene is TRBJ1-4, the V gene TRBV20-1; D ambiguous. CDR3 length: 13 amino acids. V gave up 6 bases and J gave up 10 bases, with 18 bases separating them. Germline assignment: CDR1 DFQATT and CDR2 SNEGSKA (reference sequence).

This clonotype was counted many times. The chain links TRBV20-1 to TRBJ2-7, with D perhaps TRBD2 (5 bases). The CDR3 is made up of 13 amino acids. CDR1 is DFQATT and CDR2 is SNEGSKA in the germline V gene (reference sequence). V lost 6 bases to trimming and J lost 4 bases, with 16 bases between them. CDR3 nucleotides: TGCAGTGCCCCGGGAACAATGAGGTACGAGCAGTACTTC. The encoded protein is CSAPGTMRYEQYF.

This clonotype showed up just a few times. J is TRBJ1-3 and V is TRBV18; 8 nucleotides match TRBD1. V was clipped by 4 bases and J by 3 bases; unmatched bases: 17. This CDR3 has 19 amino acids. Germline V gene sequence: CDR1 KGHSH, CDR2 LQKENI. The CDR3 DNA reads TGTGCCAGCTCACAGAGGACCAGGGGGCCAACTGTTGGTGGAAACACCATATATTTT. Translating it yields CASSQRTRGPTVGGNTIYF. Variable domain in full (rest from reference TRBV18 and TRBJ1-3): NAGVMQNPRHLVRRRGQEARLRCSPMKGHSHVYWYRQLPEEGLKFMVYLQKENIIDESGMPKERFSAEFPKEGPSILRIQQVVRGDSAAYFCASSQRTRGPTVGGNTIYFGEGSWLTVV.

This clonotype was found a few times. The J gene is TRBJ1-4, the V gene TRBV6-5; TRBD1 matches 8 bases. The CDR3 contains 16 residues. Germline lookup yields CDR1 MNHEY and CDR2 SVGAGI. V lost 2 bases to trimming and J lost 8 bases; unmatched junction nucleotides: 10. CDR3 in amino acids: CASSYPWTGFDEKLFF. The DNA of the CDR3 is TGTGCCAGCAGTTACCCCTGGACAGGGTTTGACGAAAAACTGTTTTTT.

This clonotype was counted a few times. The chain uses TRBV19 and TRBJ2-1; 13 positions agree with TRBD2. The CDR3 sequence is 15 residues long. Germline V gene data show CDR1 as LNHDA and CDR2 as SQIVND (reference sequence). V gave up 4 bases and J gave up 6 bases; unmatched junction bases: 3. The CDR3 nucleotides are TGTGCCAGTAGTACGGGACTAGCGGGAAGCAATGAGCAGTTCTTC. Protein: CASSTGLAGSNEQFF.

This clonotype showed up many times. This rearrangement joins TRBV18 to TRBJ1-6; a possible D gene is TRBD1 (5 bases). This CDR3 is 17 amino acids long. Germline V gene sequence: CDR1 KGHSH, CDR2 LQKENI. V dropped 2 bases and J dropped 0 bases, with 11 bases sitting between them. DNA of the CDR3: TGTGCCAGCTCACCAGTCGCAGGGCGCTCCTATAATTCACCCCTCCACTTT. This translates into CASSPVAGRSYNSPLHF.

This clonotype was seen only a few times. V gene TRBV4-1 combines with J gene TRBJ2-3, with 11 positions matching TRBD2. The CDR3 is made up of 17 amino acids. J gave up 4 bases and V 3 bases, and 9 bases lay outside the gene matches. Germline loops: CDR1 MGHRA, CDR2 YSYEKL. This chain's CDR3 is CASSQGLAVELSDTQYF. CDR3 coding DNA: TGCGCCAGCAGCCAGGGACTAGCGGTCGAGTTGTCAGATACGCAGTATTTT.

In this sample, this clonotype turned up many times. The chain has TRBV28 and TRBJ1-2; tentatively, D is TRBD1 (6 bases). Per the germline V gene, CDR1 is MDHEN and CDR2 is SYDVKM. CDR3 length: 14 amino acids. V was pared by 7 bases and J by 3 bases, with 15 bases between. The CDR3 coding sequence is TGTGCCAGCACCCCGGGGGGGGCGGACTATGGCTACACCTTC. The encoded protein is CASTPGGADYGYTF.

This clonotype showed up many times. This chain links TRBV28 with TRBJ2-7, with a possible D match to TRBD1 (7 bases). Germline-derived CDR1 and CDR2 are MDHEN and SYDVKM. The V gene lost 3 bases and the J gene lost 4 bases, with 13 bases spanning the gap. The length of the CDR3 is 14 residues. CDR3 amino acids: CASSFSQGGYEQYF. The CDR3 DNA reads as TGTGCCAGCAGTTTCAGCCAGGGGGGTTACGAGCAGTACTTC. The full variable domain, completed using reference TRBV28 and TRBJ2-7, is DVKVTQSSRYLVKRTGEKVFLECVQDMDHENMFWYRQDPGLGLRLIYFSYDVKMKEKGDIPEGYSVSREKKERFSLILESASTNQTSMYLCASSFSQGGYEQYFGPGTRLTVT.

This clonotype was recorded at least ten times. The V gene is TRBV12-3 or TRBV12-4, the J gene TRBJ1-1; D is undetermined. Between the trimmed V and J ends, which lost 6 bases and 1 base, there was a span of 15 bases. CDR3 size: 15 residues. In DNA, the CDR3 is TGTGCCAGCAGCCGAGAATGGGTTGGGAACACTGAAGCTTTCTTT. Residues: CASSREWVGNTEAFF.